The source of this T cell receptor beta chain is a study of CXCR3-negative and CXCR3-positive naive CD8 T cells. Findings of the study overall: Each naive subset displayed comparably high diversity, whereas memory CD8+ cells displayed much lower diversity. TRBV-TRBJ usage was similar across naive CXCR3 subsets but distinct in memory cells. The study found CXCR3 expression partially decreased after cryopreservation and ran most assays on fresh PBMCs.

CDR1 and CDR2 (germline): MDHEN, SYDVKM. The CDR3 runs 13 residues. 5' RACE with UMI labels generated the TRB cDNA libraries. With the 5' RACE reads reprocessed, TCRdb shows one record per CDR3 protein and no DNA. The sample has about 40,000 distinct CDR3 sequences. As concerns this clonotype: Its specificity is not known.

At around 300,000 cells each, triplicate sorts were carried out for each CD8+ T cell subset. The chain combines TRBV28 with TRBJ2-1. Material: memory CD8+ T cells from blood. The sequence came from a human donor in good health. Some clones in this sample may be carry-over from other donors' samples. CDR3 residues: CASSDPPDNEQFF.